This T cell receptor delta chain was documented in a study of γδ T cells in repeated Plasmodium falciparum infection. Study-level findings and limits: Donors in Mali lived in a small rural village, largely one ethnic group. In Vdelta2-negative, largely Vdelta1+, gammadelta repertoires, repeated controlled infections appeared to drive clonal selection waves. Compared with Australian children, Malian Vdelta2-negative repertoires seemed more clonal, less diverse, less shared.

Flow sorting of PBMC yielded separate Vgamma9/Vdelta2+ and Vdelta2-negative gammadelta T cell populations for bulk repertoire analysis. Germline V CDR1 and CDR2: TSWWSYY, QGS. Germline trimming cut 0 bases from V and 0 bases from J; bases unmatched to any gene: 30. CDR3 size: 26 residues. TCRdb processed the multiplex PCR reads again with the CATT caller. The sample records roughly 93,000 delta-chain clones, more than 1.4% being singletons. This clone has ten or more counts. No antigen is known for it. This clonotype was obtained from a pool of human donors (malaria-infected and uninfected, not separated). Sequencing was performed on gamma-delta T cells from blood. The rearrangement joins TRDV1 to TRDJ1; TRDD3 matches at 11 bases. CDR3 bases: TGTGCTCTTGGGGAACTAGGGACGCACTGGGGGATATTTAGGCCTCATCCTTTACCTTACACCGATAAACTCATCTTT. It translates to CALGELGTHWGIFRPHPLPYTDKLIF.